One and the same sample provided the 24 T cell receptor beta chains below, sequenced in a study of PD-1 blockade in mismatch repair-deficient tumors. Repertoires were generated with immunoSEQ multiplex PCR, while TCRdb's copy carries only in-frame clones and drops some. The sample lists roughly 110,000 clones, 70% to 80% occurring once. The specimen was peripheral blood, collected about 60 weeks after starting pembrolizumab. These receptors came from an adult with mismatch repair-deficient cancer.

This clone showed up just a few times. This chain links TRBV16 with TRBJ1-5; TRBD1 matches 8 bases. The germline V gene has CDR1 KGHSY and CDR2 FQNENV. The CDR3 sequence is 15 residues long. After removal of 0 bases from V and 4 bases from J, the junction contained 2 bases not matched to a gene. This CDR3 reads CASSQSGDRNQPQHF. CDR3 DNA sequence: TGTGCCAGCAGCCAATCGGGGGACAGGAATCAGCCCCAGCATTTT.

This chain uses TRBV27 with TRBJ2-7, with unresolved D. The CDR3 is 14 amino acids. V was pared by 5 bases and J by 5 bases, with 16 bases between. CDR1 MNHEY and CDR2 SMNVEV come from the germline V gene (reference sequence). The CDR3 reads CASSTSGPPHEQYF. CDR3 nucleotide sequence: TGTGCCAGCAGTACGTCCGGACCGCCCCACGAGCAGTACTTC.

Comment on this clone: Other DNA sequences of this sample code for an identical CDR3. The rearrangement joins TRBV4-1 to TRBJ1-1; 9 positions match TRBD1. CDR3 size: 13 residues. The junction had 0 bases not matched to a gene; V was cut back by 4 bases and J by 3 bases. CDR1 and CDR2 (germline): MGHRA, YSYEKL. In DNA form, the CDR3 reads TGCGCCAGCAGCCGGACAGGGGACACTGAAGCTTTCTTT. Its translation: CASSRTGDTEAFF.

V usage is TRBV7-3 and J usage is TRBJ1-3; the D gene is possibly TRBD1 (6 bases). Germline CDR1 and CDR2: SGHTA and FQGTGA. Trimming stripped 6 bases from V and 2 bases from J, with 11 bases between. This CDR3 spans 14 amino acids. Written as DNA, the CDR3 is TGTGCCAGCAGTAGCACAGGGACTGGAAACACCATATATTTT. Its translation is CASSSTGTGNTIYF.

V gene TRBV25-1 combines with J gene TRBJ1-2, with TRBD1 matching 7 bases. The CDR3 loop spans 17 amino acids. The junction had 8 bases not matched to a gene; V was cut back by 0 bases and J by 1 base. Germline V gene sequence: CDR1 MGHDK, CDR2 SYGVNS. The chain's CDR3 is CASSEYYPDRDNYGYTF. As DNA, the CDR3 is TGTGCCAGCAGTGAATATTACCCTGACAGGGATAACTATGGCTACACCTTC.

This clone occurred once. The gene calls are TRBV7-3 and TRBJ1-2; TRBD1 aligns across 9 bases. Germline lookup yields CDR1 SGHTA and CDR2 FQGTGA. This CDR3 has 16 amino acids. Trimming cost V 6 bases and J 4 bases; bases outside gene matches: 12. CDR3 residues: CASSSTGGNPLYGYTF. In DNA, the CDR3 is TGTGCCAGCAGTTCAACAGGGGGCAATCCACTCTATGGCTACACCTTC.

This clone was recorded only once. The rearrangement uses TRBV25-1 and TRBJ1-5; D is possibly TRBD1 (6 bases). Trimming stripped 3 bases from V and 1 base from J, with 10 bases between. Germline V gene lookup returns CDR1 MGHDK and CDR2 SYGVNS. The CDR3 length is 15 residues. The CDR3 DNA reads TGTGCCAGCAGTGACAGGGGTGGCAGCAATCAGCCCCAGCATTTT. This gives the protein CASSDRGGSNQPQHF. Drawing the rest from reference TRBV25-1 and TRBJ1-5, the complete variable domain is EADIYQTPRYLVIGTGKKITLECSQTMGHDKMYWYQQDPGMELHLIHYSYGVNSTEKGDLSSESTVSRIRTEHFPLTLESARPSHTSQYLCASSDRGGSNQPQHFGDGTRLSIL.

This clone was counted only a few times. The chain recombines TRBV6-1 with TRBJ1-2; D is unclear. The CDR3 spans 10 residues. Per germline, CDR1 MNHNS and CDR2 SASEGT. V was shortened by 5 bases and J by 12 bases, with 10 bases between the two germline ends. The CDR3 reads CASSPHNHTF. The CDR3 nucleotides are TGTGCCAGCAGTCCGCACAATCACACCTTC.

In the case of this clone: At the DNA level, this CDR3 is encoded by other sequences in the same sample as well. The chain recombines TRBV19 with TRBJ1-2; D may be TRBD1 (5 bases). This CDR3 has 12 amino acids. CDR1 LNHDA and CDR2 SQIVND come from the germline V gene (reference sequence). Trimming removed 5 bases at V and 8 bases at J, with 12 bases between. The CDR3 nucleotides are TGTGCCAGTAGTCCCGGGACGCGCGGCTACACCTTC. Its protein product is CASSPGTRGYTF.

The chain recombines TRBV4-1 with TRBJ1-4; 10 nucleotides line up with TRBD1. Germline CDR1 and CDR2: MGHRA and YSYEKL. This CDR3 comprises 15 residues. Losses at the gene ends were 4 bases for V and 4 bases for J; bases not matched to a gene: 3. The CDR3 bases are TGCGCCAGCAGCCTTCGGACAGGGGGTAATGAAAAACTGTTTTTT. Residues: CASSLRTGGNEKLFF.

The chain links TRBV10-2 to TRBJ2-1; tentatively, D is TRBD2 (6 bases). Between the trimmed V and J ends, which lost 3 bases and 0 bases, there was a span of 12 bases. The length of the CDR3 is 16 residues. Germline lookup yields CDR1 WSHSY and CDR2 SAAADI. The CDR3 DNA sequence: TGCGCCAGCAGTGACGGGACTTCAAGCTCCTACAATGAGCAGTTCTTC. Its translation is CASSDGTSSSYNEQFF.

DNA of the CDR3: TGCAGCGTTGAAGAACCGGGGTACGAGCAGTACTTC. This encodes CSVEEPGYEQYF. The J gene is TRBJ2-7, the V gene TRBV29-1, with TRBD2 as a possible D gene (5 bases). The CDR3 is 12 residues long. Trimming pared 0 bases from V and 4 bases from J, leaving 7 bases between. Germline CDR1 SQVTM, CDR2 ANQGSEA.

V and J are TRBV19 and TRBJ2-1; 7 bases line up with TRBD1. The J segment lost 5 bases and the V segment lost 7 bases, leaving 8 bases of the junction unmatched. This CDR3 spans 14 amino acids. CDR1 is LNHDA, CDR2 SQIVND, per germline (reference sequence). The CDR3 sequence: CASNSDRANNEQFF. The CDR3 bases are TGTGCCAGTAATTCTGACAGGGCAAACAATGAGCAGTTCTTC.

This clone showed up just once. This rearrangement joins TRBV6-5 to TRBJ2-7; 10 nucleotides match TRBD2. Losses at the gene ends were 8 bases for V and 5 bases for J; bases not matched to a gene: 9. CDR3 length equals 14 residues. CDR1 and CDR2 from the germline V gene are MNHEY and SVGAGI. The DNA for the CDR3 is TGTGCCAGCGGGACTCTAGCGGGAGTCCACGAGCAGTACTTC. As protein: CASGTLAGVHEQYF.

This clone was recorded a few times. This chain links TRBV27 with TRBJ2-7, with D maybe TRBD2 (6 bases). Germline CDR1 is MNHEY and CDR2 is SMNVEV (reference sequence). CDR3 length: 12 residues. Trimming took 8 bases from V and 3 from J, leaving 11 bases between them. CDR3 DNA sequence: TGTGCCAGCGGGGAGGTTCTCTACGAGCAGTACTTC. It yields the protein CASGEVLYEQYF.

The V call is TRBV5-4, the J call TRBJ2-7; 11 bases line up with TRBD2. V dropped 2 bases and J dropped 3; count of bases not matched to a gene: 13. Germline-derived CDR1 and CDR2 are SGHNT and YYREEE (reference sequence). The CDR3 has 18 residues. The CDR3 sequence is CASSFGAALAGVVYEQYF. The DNA for the CDR3 is TGTGCCAGCAGCTTTGGGGCGGCACTAGCGGGAGTAGTCTACGAGCAGTACTTC.

Written as DNA, the CDR3 is TGTGCCAGCAGCCAAGATTTGACTAGCGAGTCCTACGAGCAGTACTTC. Translated, it gives CASSQDLTSESYEQYF. The J gene is TRBJ2-7, the V gene TRBV14, with 8 bases that match TRBD2. The CDR3 totals 16 residues. After removal of 0 bases from V and 1 base from J, the junction contained 5 bases not matched to a gene. Looked up from germline, CDR1 is SGHDN and CDR2 is FVKESK.

The chain carries TRBV7-9 and TRBJ2-1; 7 bases are shared with TRBD1. The CDR3 contains 14 residues. Germline lookup yields CDR1 SEHNR and CDR2 FQNEAQ (reference sequence). Trimming took 5 bases from V and 0 from J; bases not matched to a gene: 1. The CDR3 spells CASSRDSSYNEQFF. CDR3 in DNA: TGTGCCAGCAGCAGGGACAGCTCCTACAATGAGCAGTTCTTC.

This chain uses TRBV28 with TRBJ2-5; 10 bases line up with TRBD1. The length of the CDR3 is 16 residues. The germline V gene encodes CDR1 MDHEN and CDR2 SYDVKM. V was clipped by 4 bases and J by 5 bases; unmatched bases: 10. CDR3 in DNA: TGTGCCAGCAGTTCGTCAGGGACAGGGGCGGAGGAGACCCAGTACTTC. Amino acids: CASSSSGTGAEETQYF.

V usage is TRBV30 and J usage is TRBJ2-1; 10 bases agree with TRBD1. CDR1 and CDR2 (germline): GTSNPN, SVGIG (reference sequence). With V trimmed by 1 base and J by 6 bases, 12 bases remained unmatched. CDR3 size: 17 residues. The CDR3 loop is CAWSAGRIGTGVNEQFF. CDR3 bases: TGTGCCTGGAGTGCCGGCCGCATTGGGACAGGGGTCAATGAGCAGTTCTTC. The full variable domain, with the rest looked up from reference TRBV30 and TRBJ2-1, is SQTIHQWPATLVQPVGSPLSLECTVEGTSNPNLYWYRQAAGRGLQLLFYSVGIGQISSEVPQNLSASRPQDRQFILSSKKLLLSDSGFYLCAWSAGRIGTGVNEQFFGPGTRLTVL.

The J gene is TRBJ1-1, the V gene TRBV7-2; D might be TRBD1 (6 bases). Germline CDR1 is SGHTA and CDR2 is FQGNSA. Trimming pared 5 bases from V and 4 bases from J, leaving 17 bases between. The CDR3 loop spans 15 amino acids. CDR3 sequence: CASSEQGSKRTEAFF. The CDR3, as DNA: TGTGCCAGCAGCGAGCAGGGGTCTAAGCGCACTGAAGCTTTCTTT.

The V and J genes are TRBV6-6 and TRBJ1-2, with D perhaps TRBD1 (6 bases). V lost 0 bases and J 6 bases, leaving 14 bases between the germline ends. The length of the CDR3 is 15 residues. CDR1 and CDR2 from the germline V gene are MNHNY and SVGAGI (reference sequence). The CDR3 loop is CASSYSLEGGDGYTF. The DNA of the CDR3 is TGTGCCAGCAGTTACTCGTTGGAAGGGGGAGATGGCTACACCTTC.

This rearrangement joins TRBV2 to TRBJ2-3, with 7 bases identical to TRBD2. The germline V gene encodes CDR1 SNHLY and CDR2 FYNNEI. V lost 10 bases and J lost 3; bases outside the gene matches: 13. This CDR3 is built from 15 residues. CDR3 loop: CATLLAEKGTDTQYF. CDR3 bases: TGTGCCACCCTTCTAGCGGAAAAGGGGACAGATACGCAGTATTTT.

The V gene is TRBV7-2, the J gene TRBJ2-5; D is undetermined. Trimming shortened V by 2 bases and J by 1 base, and 17 bases separated the two germline ends. This CDR3 region has 17 residues. Germline-derived CDR1 and CDR2 are SGHTA and FQGNSA. The CDR3 sequence: CASSLSWYVRTQETQYF. The CDR3 nucleotides are TGTGCCAGCAGCTTAAGTTGGTACGTTCGAACCCAAGAGACCCAGTACTTC.